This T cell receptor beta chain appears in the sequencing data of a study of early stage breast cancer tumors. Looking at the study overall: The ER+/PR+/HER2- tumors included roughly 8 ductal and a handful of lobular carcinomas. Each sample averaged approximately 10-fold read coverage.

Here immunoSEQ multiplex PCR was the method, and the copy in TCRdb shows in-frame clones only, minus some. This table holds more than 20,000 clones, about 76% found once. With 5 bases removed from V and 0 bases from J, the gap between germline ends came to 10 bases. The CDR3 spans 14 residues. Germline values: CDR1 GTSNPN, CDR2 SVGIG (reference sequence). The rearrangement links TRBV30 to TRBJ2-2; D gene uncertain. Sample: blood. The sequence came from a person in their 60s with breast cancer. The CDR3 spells CAWEWVPNTGELFF. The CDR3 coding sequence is TGTGCCTGGGAATGGGTGCCGAACACCGGGGAGCTGTTTTTT.